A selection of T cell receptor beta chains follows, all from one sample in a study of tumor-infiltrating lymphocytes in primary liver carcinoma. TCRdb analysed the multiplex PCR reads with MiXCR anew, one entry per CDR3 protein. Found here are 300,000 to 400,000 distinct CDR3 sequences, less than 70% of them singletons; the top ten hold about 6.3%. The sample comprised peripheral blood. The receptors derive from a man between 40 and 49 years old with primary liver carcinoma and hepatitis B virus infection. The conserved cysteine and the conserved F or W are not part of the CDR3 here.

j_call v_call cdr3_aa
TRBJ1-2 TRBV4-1 ASSQDPGDRHHGYT
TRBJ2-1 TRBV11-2 ASSLTSGSGTYNKQF
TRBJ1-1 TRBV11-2 ASSLVRVPMNTEAF
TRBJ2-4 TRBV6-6 ANTPDGLAKNIQY
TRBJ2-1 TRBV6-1 AIAPGSGFGYNEQF
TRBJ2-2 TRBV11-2 ASSLLGGSVTGELF
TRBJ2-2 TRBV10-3 AISAKGLANTGELF
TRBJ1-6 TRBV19 ASMLFNSPLH
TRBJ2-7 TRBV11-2 ASNLGLARSYEQY
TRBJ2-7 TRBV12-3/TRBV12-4 AGSRTGTYEQY
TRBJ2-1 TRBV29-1 SVHRPGMSDEQF
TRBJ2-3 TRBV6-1 DSSEWGGDQSTDTQY
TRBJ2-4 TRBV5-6 ASSARGFLSKNIQY
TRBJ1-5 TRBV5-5 ASSLGGAGRYSAPA
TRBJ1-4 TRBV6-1 ASSDWGSNEKLF
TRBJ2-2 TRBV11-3 ASSLLADIGGLF
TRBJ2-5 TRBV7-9 ASSLGQQGARETQY
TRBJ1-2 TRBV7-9 ASSSQPMDGYT
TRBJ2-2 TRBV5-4 ASSLLPNTGELF
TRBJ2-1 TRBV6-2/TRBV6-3 ASTADRSADEQF
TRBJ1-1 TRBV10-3 AISDGTEAF
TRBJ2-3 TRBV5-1 ASRPTGTDTQY
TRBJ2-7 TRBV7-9 ASSLPTGSYEQY
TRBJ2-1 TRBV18 ASSQRSGSSYNEQF
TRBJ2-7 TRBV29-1 SVARSGGSSYEQY
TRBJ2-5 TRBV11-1 VSSFPGSLQETQY
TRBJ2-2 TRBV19 ASSRQDRNTGELF
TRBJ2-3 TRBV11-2 AIRIHYGGTDTQY
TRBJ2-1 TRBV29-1 SVGNNEQF
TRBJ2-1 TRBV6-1 ASSELEGTIGRVYNEQF
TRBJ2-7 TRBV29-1 NILNKGPSYEQY
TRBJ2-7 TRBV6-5 ASSYSAGQGIYEQY
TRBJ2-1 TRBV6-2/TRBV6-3 ASRKLAGPYNEQF
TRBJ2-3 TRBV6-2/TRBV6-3 ASSYGRGSRLLLPDPDTQY
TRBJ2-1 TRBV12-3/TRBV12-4 ASSFLWGRNEQF
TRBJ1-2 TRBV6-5 ASSYEENYGYT
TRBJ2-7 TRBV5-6 ASSIDYSYDQY
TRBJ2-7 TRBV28 ASSLSGLAGTYEQY
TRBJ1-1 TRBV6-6 ASSSTVYTEAF
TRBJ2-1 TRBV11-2 TSSLGSLYNKQF
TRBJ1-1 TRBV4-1 ASSRGDRGRDTEAF
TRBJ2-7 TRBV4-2 ASSQDLARRLY
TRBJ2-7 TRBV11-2 ASSLGPQPYEQY
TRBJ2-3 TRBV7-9 ASSLATEDTQY
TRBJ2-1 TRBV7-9 ASSFSSGSLNEQF
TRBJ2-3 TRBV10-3 AIRASGGGDTQY
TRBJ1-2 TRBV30 ACPRDDYGYT
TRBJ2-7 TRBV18 ASSPMGYEQY
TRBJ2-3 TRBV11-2 ASRLDRRTHTDTQY
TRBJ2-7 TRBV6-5 ASSYQGLVSFHEQY
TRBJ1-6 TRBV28 ASSSGTWALH
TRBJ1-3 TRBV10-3 AIDGGFSGNTIY
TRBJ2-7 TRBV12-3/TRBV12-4 ASSFRLAGGREQY
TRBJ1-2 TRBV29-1 SVEGVSRDYT
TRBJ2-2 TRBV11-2 ASCRTRGGTGELF